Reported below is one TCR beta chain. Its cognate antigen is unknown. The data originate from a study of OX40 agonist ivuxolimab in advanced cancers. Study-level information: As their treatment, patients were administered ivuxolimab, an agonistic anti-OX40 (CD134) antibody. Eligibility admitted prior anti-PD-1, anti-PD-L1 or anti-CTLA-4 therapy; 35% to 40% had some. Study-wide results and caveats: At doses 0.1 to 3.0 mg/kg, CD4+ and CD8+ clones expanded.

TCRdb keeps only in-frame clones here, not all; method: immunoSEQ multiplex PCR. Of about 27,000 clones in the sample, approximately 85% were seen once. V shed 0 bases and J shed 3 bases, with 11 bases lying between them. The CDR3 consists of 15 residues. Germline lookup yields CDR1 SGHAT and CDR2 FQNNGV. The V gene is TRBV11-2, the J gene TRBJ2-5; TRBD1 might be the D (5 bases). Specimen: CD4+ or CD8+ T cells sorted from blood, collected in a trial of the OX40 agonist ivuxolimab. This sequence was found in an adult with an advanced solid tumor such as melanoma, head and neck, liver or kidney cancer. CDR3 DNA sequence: TGTGCCAGCAGCTTAGAACCAGGGATGGAAGAGACCCAGTACTTC. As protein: CASSLEPGMEETQYF.